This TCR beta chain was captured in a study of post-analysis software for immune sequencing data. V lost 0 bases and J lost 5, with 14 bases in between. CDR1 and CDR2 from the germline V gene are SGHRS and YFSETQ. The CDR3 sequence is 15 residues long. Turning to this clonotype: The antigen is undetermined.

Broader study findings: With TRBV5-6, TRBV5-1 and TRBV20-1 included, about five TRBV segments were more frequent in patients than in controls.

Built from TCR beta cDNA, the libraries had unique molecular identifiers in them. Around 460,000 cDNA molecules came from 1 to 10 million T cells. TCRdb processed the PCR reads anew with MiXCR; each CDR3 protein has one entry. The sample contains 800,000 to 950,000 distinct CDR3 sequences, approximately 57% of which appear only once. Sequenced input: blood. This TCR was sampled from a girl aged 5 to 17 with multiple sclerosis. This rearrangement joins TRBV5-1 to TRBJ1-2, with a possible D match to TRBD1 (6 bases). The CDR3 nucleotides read TGCGCCAGCAGCTTGGGGGGGGCATCTTCGTATGGCTACACCTTC. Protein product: CASSLGGASSYGYTF.